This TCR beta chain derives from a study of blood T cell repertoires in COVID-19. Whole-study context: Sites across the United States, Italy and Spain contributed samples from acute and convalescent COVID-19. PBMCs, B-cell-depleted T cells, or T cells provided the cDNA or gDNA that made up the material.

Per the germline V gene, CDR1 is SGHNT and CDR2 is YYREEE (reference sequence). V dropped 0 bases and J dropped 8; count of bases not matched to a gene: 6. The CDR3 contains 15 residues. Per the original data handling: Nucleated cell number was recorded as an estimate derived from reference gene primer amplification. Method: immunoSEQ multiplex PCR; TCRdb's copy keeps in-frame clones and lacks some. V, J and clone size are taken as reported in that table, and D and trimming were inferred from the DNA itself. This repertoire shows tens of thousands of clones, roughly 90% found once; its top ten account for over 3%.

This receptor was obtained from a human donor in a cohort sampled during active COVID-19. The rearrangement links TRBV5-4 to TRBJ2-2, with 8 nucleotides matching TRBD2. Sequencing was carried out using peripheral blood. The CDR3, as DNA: TGTGCCAGCAGCTTGGTTTTCGGGGGGGCTGGGGAGCTGTTTTTT. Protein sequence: CASSLVFGGAGELFF. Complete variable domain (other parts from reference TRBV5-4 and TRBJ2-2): ETGVTQSPTHLIKTRGQQVTLRCSSQSGHNTVSWYQQALGQGPQFIFQYYREEENGRGNFPPRFSGLQFPNYSSELNVNALELDDSALYLCASSLVFGGAGELFFGEGSRLTVL.